The 14 T cell receptor beta chains below were found in one sample sequenced in a study of blood T cell repertoires in COVID-19. The method was immunoSEQ multiplex PCR; TCRdb's version includes in-frame clones alone and lacks a portion of them. In the table there are approximately 170,000 clones, about 74% of which are singletons. The sample was peripheral blood. The receptors were sampled from a woman over 75 with acute or convalescent COVID-19.

The rearrangement uses TRBV27 and TRBJ2-7; 14 nucleotides match TRBD2. Germline V gives CDR1 MNHEY, CDR2 SMNVEV (reference sequence). The junction had 5 bases not matched to a gene; V was cut back by 4 bases and J by 3 bases. This CDR3 region has 16 residues. CDR3 loop: CASSSGLAGAYYEQYF. In nucleotides, the CDR3 is TGTGCCAGCAGTTCGGGACTAGCGGGAGCCTACTACGAGCAGTACTTC.

The chain couples TRBV4-2 to TRBJ1-4, with a possible D match to TRBD1 (6 bases). The CDR3 is 16 residues long. The germline V gene encodes CDR1 LGHNA and CDR2 YNFKEQ. The V and J ends lost 1 base and 6 bases respectively, with 15 bases between them. CDR3 amino acids: CASSQVQGLGDEKLFF. As DNA, the CDR3 is TGTGCCAGCAGCCAAGTCCAGGGGCTAGGGGATGAAAAACTGTTTTTT.

This sequence joins TRBV20-1 and TRBJ2-2, with 8 nucleotides matching TRBD1. The germline V gene encodes CDR1 DFQATT and CDR2 SNEGSKA (reference sequence). The junction had 7 bases not matched to a gene; V was cut back by 3 bases and J by 4 bases. CDR3 length: 15 amino acids. In DNA form, the CDR3 reads TGCAGTGCTAGTCCGGACAGGGATGTCACCGGGGAGCTGTTTTTT. Protein product: CSASPDRDVTGELFF.

J is TRBJ2-7 and V is TRBV27; D possibly corresponds to TRBD1 (5 bases). Germline V gives CDR1 MNHEY, CDR2 SMNVEV (reference sequence). The V gene lost 2 bases and the J gene lost 3 bases, with 20 bases spanning the gap. The CDR3 extends over 17 amino acids. CDR3 residues: CASSLTPQVPKHYEQYF. The CDR3 DNA reads as TGTGCCAGCAGTTTAACCCCACAGGTCCCCAAACACTACGAGCAGTACTTC.

This clone was found a few times. The CDR3: CASSLRIQRESREQFF. The CDR3 nucleotides are TGTGCCAGCAGCTTAAGGATCCAGCGGGAGTCTCGTGAGCAGTTCTTC. The chain uses TRBV7-8 and TRBJ2-1; TRBD2 agrees at 8 bases. CDR3 size: 16 residues. V was pared by 2 bases and J by 9 bases, with 12 bases of the junction left unmatched. CDR1 and CDR2 (germline): SGHVS, FQNEAQ.

The chain uses TRBV30 and TRBJ2-7; TRBD2 is a possible D gene (6 bases). The CDR3 totals 13 residues. Germline CDR1 reads GTSNPN; CDR2 reads SVGIG (reference sequence). Trimming pared 8 bases from V and 0 bases from J, leaving 14 bases between. CDR3 residues: CAGGGGFSYEQYF. CDR3 in DNA: TGTGCCGGAGGAGGAGGGTTCTCCTACGAGCAGTACTTC. Complete variable domain (other parts from reference TRBV30 and TRBJ2-7): SQTIHQWPATLVQPVGSPLSLECTVEGTSNPNLYWYRQAAGRGLQLLFYSVGIGQISSEVPQNLSASRPQDRQFILSSKKLLLSDSGFYLCAGGGGFSYEQYFGPGTRLTVT.

The rearrangement joins TRBV28 to TRBJ2-7; 8 bases are a match to TRBD2. Germline V CDR1 and CDR2: MDHEN, SYDVKM. V lost 4 bases, J lost 4 bases, and 6 bases stayed unmatched. The CDR3 contains 14 residues. The CDR3: CASSSGTSLYEQYF. The CDR3 region has the DNA TGTGCCAGCAGTTCCGGGACTAGTTTGTACGAGCAGTACTTC. Variable domain in full (rest from reference TRBV28 and TRBJ2-7): DVKVTQSSRYLVKRTGEKVFLECVQDMDHENMFWYRQDPGLGLRLIYFSYDVKMKEKGDIPEGYSVSREKKERFSLILESASTNQTSMYLCASSSGTSLYEQYFGPGTRLTVT.

The rearrangement joins TRBV28 to TRBJ1-4, with D possibly TRBD1 on 6 matching bases. V dropped 3 bases and J dropped 11 bases, with 19 bases sitting between them. The CDR3 spans 15 residues. Germline loops: CDR1 MDHEN, CDR2 SYDVKM. The chain's CDR3 is CASSLNSGERVKLFF. The CDR3, as DNA: TGTGCCAGCAGTTTGAACTCAGGGGAAAGAGTGAAACTGTTTTTT.

This clone has more than one count but fewer than ten. The gene calls are TRBV28 and TRBJ1-5, with 7 bases lining up with TRBD1. Per the germline V gene, CDR1 is MDHEN and CDR2 is SYDVKM. The CDR3 extends over 14 amino acids. The J segment lost 6 bases and the V segment lost 5 bases, leaving 7 bases of the junction unmatched. The CDR3 here is CASSPPDRFQPQHF. CDR3 sequence (DNA): TGTGCCAGCAGTCCCCCGGACAGGTTTCAGCCCCAGCATTTT. The complete variable domain, with remaining parts taken from reference TRBV28 and TRBJ1-5, reads DVKVTQSSRYLVKRTGEKVFLECVQDMDHENMFWYRQDPGLGLRLIYFSYDVKMKEKGDIPEGYSVSREKKERFSLILESASTNQTSMYLCASSPPDRFQPQHFGDGTRLSIL.

The chain couples TRBV27 to TRBJ2-1; D unresolved. From germline, CDR1 is MNHEY and CDR2 SMNVEV (reference sequence). V dropped 6 bases and J dropped 12 bases, with 9 bases sitting between them. This CDR3 contains 10 residues. In DNA form, the CDR3 reads TGTGCCAGCAGAGGTTCTAGGCAGTTCTTC. It yields the protein CASRGSRQFF.

The chain employs TRBV28 and TRBJ1-4; a possible D gene is TRBD1 (6 bases). Trimming shortened V by 5 bases and J by 6 bases, and 13 bases separated the two germline ends. This CDR3 has 14 amino acids. The V gene's germline CDR1 is MDHEN and CDR2 SYDVKM. The CDR3 bases are TGTGCCAGCAGTCAGGGGTGGGGTGATGAAAAACTGTTTTTT. Its protein is CASSQGWGDEKLFF. Supplemented by reference TRBV28 and TRBJ1-4, the full variable domain reads DVKVTQSSRYLVKRTGEKVFLECVQDMDHENMFWYRQDPGLGLRLIYFSYDVKMKEKGDIPEGYSVSREKKERFSLILESASTNQTSMYLCASSQGWGDEKLFFGSGTQLSVL.

This clone was detected a few times. The chain uses TRBV12-3 or TRBV12-4 and TRBJ1-2; TRBD1 is a possible D gene (6 bases). The CDR3 sequence is 13 residues long. The V gene lost 6 bases and the J gene lost 4 bases, with 12 bases spanning the gap. The CDR3 DNA reads TGTGCCAGCAGGCCAGGGGTGGGCTATGGCTACACCTTC. Protein: CASRPGVGYGYTF.

The chain joins TRBV18 to TRBJ2-5; TRBD2 aligns across 8 bases. CDR1 and CDR2 (germline): KGHSH, LQKENI. The CDR3 totals 16 residues. The V segment lost 0 bases and the J segment 1 base; nucleotides outside the gene matches: 4. The CDR3 DNA reads TGTGCCAGCTCACCACCGAACCTAGCGGGCCAAGAGACCCAGTACTTC. Translation: CASSPPNLAGQETQYF.

The chain employs TRBV6-6 and TRBJ1-5; tentative D call: TRBD1 (5 bases). Germline V gives CDR1 MNHNY, CDR2 SVGAGI (reference sequence). The CDR3 is 15 residues long. V gave up 4 bases and J gave up 7 bases, with 17 bases separating them. CDR3 bases: TGTGCCAGCAGTTCCCAGCAGGGTAGGGGCCAGCCCCAGCATTTT. It specifies CASSSQQGRGQPQHF.